This T cell receptor (beta chain) was sequenced for a study of cytomegalovirus exposure and HLA in healthy donors. Both 60 Vbeta primers and 13 Jbeta primers went into the PCR. Method: immunoSEQ multiplex PCR; TCRdb's copy keeps in-frame clones and lacks some. Altogether about 150,000 clones are present, less than 80% being singletons, with the ten largest covering around 7%. The germline CDR1 and CDR2 sequences are SNHLY and FYNNEI. Trimming took 6 bases from V and 5 from J; bases not matched to a gene: 5. The CDR3 loop spans 14 amino acids. The specimen was PBMCs. The rearrangement joins TRBV2 to TRBJ2-1, with 9 bases lining up with TRBD2. This TCR came from a man aged 35-49 years in good health and CMV-seropositive. In nucleotides, the CDR3 is TGTGCCAGCAGCAGCGGGAGGATGGACAATGAGCAGTTCTTC. It is translated as CASSSGRMDNEQFF.